Listed here are 19 T cell receptor beta chains from one sample, sequenced in a study of T cells in Graves' hyperthyroidism and ophthalmopathy. TCR beta CDR3 regions were amplified from RNA. Initially, a first-round RT-PCR of the TCR CDR3 employed the HTBI primer set. TCRdb analysed the multiplex PCR reads with MiXCR anew, one entry per CDR3 protein. Of 700,000 to 850,000 distinct CDR3 sequences listed, under 45% are singletons. The sequenced material came from blood. Receptors originate from a woman between 40 and 55 years old with Graves' hyperthyroidism.

On this clonotype: A much larger clonotype is one base distant, so this may be a read error. This likely comes from a read error, as the CDR3 has no conserved phenylalanine or tryptophan at its end. The chain recombines TRBV15 with TRBJ1-2; tentatively, D is TRBD1 (5 bases). The CDR3 is 11 amino acids. V shed 1 base and J shed 11 bases, with 8 bases lying between them. CDR1 and CDR2 from the germline V gene are LNHNV and YYDKDF (reference sequence). This chain's CDR3 is CATSRGGGYTL. CDR3 coding DNA: TGTGCCACCAGCAGAGGTGGGGGGTACACCCTC.

This clonotype occurred once. The rearrangement links TRBV29-1 to TRBJ2-7; no firm D call. Between the trimmed V and J ends, which lost 8 bases and 2 bases, there was a span of 7 bases. CDR1 and CDR2 from the germline V gene are SQVTM and ANQGSEA. The CDR3 consists of 10 residues. The CDR3 sequence: CSSTAYEQYF. In nucleotides, the CDR3 is TGCAGCTCCACGGCCTACGAGCAGTACTTC.

This clonotype has at least ten counts. The V call is TRBV20-1, the J call TRBJ1-2; D is unresolved. Trimming removed 3 bases at V and 4 bases at J, with 12 bases between. The CDR3 extends over 13 amino acids. Germline V gene data show CDR1 as DFQATT and CDR2 as SNEGSKA (reference sequence). CDR3 nucleotides: TGCAGTGCTAGGACGGGCGGTGGCTATGGCTACACCTTC. It specifies CSARTGGGYGYTF.

V is TRBV24-1 and J is TRBJ2-5, with TRBD2 matching 8 bases. With V trimmed by 9 bases and J by 4 bases, 3 bases remained unmatched. The germline gives CDR1 KGHDR, CDR2 SFDVKD. The CDR3 spans 12 residues. DNA for the CDR3: TGTGCCACCGCGGGGGGAGCAGAGACCCAGTACTTC. Its translation is CATAGGAETQYF.

This chain joins TRBV20-1 and TRBJ2-5, with TRBD1 matching 10 bases. CDR1 is DFQATT, CDR2 SNEGSKA, per germline (reference sequence). The CDR3 contains 13 residues. V was clipped by 3 bases and J by 9 bases; unmatched bases: 7. The CDR3, as DNA: TGCAGTGCTAGGGGGACAGGGGATCAGCCCCAGTACTTC. Its translation: CSARGTGDQPQYF.

This sequence joins TRBV7-9 and TRBJ2-7, with TRBD2 identical over 13 bases. J lost 7 bases, V lost 4 bases, and 7 bases had no gene match. Germline CDR1 is SEHNR and CDR2 is FQNEAQ (reference sequence). The CDR3 sequence is 15 residues long. The CDR3 protein is CASSYTSGRGNEQYF. The CDR3 region has the DNA TGTGCCAGCAGCTATACTAGCGGGAGGGGGAATGAGCAGTACTTC.

The chain is built from TRBV14 and TRBJ1-2, with 8 positions matching TRBD1. Germline V CDR1 and CDR2: SGHDN, FVKESK. This CDR3 contains 12 residues. With V trimmed by 4 bases and J by 8 bases, 3 bases remained unmatched. The CDR3 DNA sequence: TGTGCCAGCAGCCCGAGGACAGGGGGCTACACCTTC. Amino acids: CASSPRTGGYTF. The full variable domain, completed using reference TRBV14 and TRBJ1-2, is EAGVTQFPSHSVIEKGQTVTLRCDPISGHDNLYWYRRVMGKEIKFLLHFVKESKQDESGMPNNRFLAERTGGTYSTLKVQPAELEDSGVYFCASSPRTGGYTFGSGTRLTVV.

V gene TRBV4-1 combines with J gene TRBJ2-2; 7 bases agree with TRBD1. This CDR3 has 16 residues. The trim removed 0 bases at V and 5 bases at J, leaving 6 bases unmatched. Looked up from germline, CDR1 is MGHRA and CDR2 is YSYEKL. The CDR3 loop reads CASSQDDGQDTGELFF. Written as DNA, the CDR3 is TGCGCCAGCAGCCAAGACGATGGACAGGATACCGGGGAGCTGTTTTTT.

This clonotype was counted only a few times. V and J are TRBV5-1 and TRBJ1-4; TRBD1 matches at 12 bases. There are 17 residues in the CDR3. The trim removed 4 bases at V and 10 bases at J, leaving 14 bases unmatched. In germline, CDR1 is SGHRS, CDR2 YFSETQ. This CDR3 is CASSPMPRDRGQGKLFF. The DNA for the CDR3 is TGCGCCAGCAGCCCAATGCCCCGGGACAGGGGGCAGGGAAAACTGTTTTTT.

This clonotype was counted at least ten times. The rearrangement joins TRBV29-1 to TRBJ2-2, with TRBD2 as a possible D gene (6 bases). This CDR3 comprises 12 residues. Germline V CDR1 and CDR2: SQVTM, ANQGSEA. V was shortened by 8 bases and J by 7 bases, with 14 bases between the two germline ends. CDR3 residues: CSLGRGDGELFF. In nucleotides, the CDR3 is TGCAGCCTTGGGCGGGGTGACGGGGAGCTGTTTTTT.

This chain joins TRBV6-5 and TRBJ1-2; 7 nucleotides agree with TRBD1. The germline V gene has CDR1 MNHEY and CDR2 SVGAGI. V shed 2 bases and J 5 bases; nucleotides not matched to a gene: 5. CDR3 length: 14 residues. The CDR3 coding sequence is TGTGCCAGCAGTTACGACAACAGGGGTTATGGCTACACCTTC. Translating gives CASSYDNRGYGYTF.

This clonotype was detected a few times. The chain links TRBV5-6 to TRBJ2-7, with 9 positions matching TRBD1. Per the germline V gene, CDR1 is SGHDT and CDR2 is YYEEEE. V shed 3 bases, J shed 2 bases, and the junction held 3 bases outside the gene matches. This CDR3 comprises 14 residues. CDR3 nucleotides: TGTGCCAGCAGCTACACAGGGGGCACCTACGAGCAGTACTTC. Translation: CASSYTGGTYEQYF.

A few counts support this clonotype. The chain has TRBV11-3 and TRBJ1-1; TRBD1 matches 8 bases. The CDR3 has 15 amino acids. Germline assignment: CDR1 SGHNT and CDR2 YENEEA. V was clipped by 6 bases and J by 1 base; unmatched bases: 7. The CDR3 DNA reads TGTGCCAGCAGTCCCGACAGGGGAGAGAACACTGAAGCTTTCTTT. Residues: CASSPDRGENTEAFF.

The rearrangement uses TRBV24-1 and TRBJ2-3, with D possibly matching TRBD2 (5 bases). The V gene lost 9 bases and the J gene lost 2 bases, with 8 bases spanning the gap. The CDR3 is 12 amino acids. The germline CDR1 and CDR2 sequences are KGHDR and SFDVKD. The chain's CDR3 is CATRDVTDTQYF. The CDR3 DNA reads TGTGCCACCCGGGATGTCACAGATACGCAGTATTTT.

V and J are TRBV6-6 and TRBJ1-1; no reliable D call. Trimming left V 6 bases short and J 4 bases short, with 21 bases between. The CDR3 totals 16 residues. Germline V gene data show CDR1 as MNHNY and CDR2 as SVGAGI (reference sequence). Here the CDR3 reads CASRFSGIRTTTEAFF. DNA for the CDR3: TGTGCCAGCAGATTTTCCGGCATACGGACGACCACTGAAGCTTTCTTT.

The sample holds many counts of this clonotype. The V call is TRBV19, the J call TRBJ1-2; 7 nucleotides match TRBD1. The CDR3 has 14 amino acids. CDR1 and CDR2 from the germline V gene are LNHDA and SQIVND (reference sequence). Trimming removed 3 bases from V and 4 bases from J; junction bases left unmatched: 5. CDR3 DNA: TGTGCCAGTAGTATCATAGGGGGCGTCTATGGCTACACCTTC. Protein product: CASSIIGGVYGYTF. Complete variable domain (other parts from reference TRBV19 and TRBJ1-2): DGGITQSPKYLFRKEGQNVTLSCEQNLNHDAMYWYRQDPGQGLRLIYYSQIVNDFQKGDIAEGYSVSREKKESFPLTVTSAQKNPTAFYLCASSIIGGVYGYTFGSGTRLTVV.

This sequence joins TRBV7-9 and TRBJ2-2, with 10 bases that match TRBD1. The CDR3 covers 17 residues. The V and J ends lost 8 bases and 2 bases, in that order; junction bases with no gene match: 11. Per germline, CDR1 SEHNR and CDR2 FQNEAQ (reference sequence). In DNA form, the CDR3 reads TGTGCCAGCTCACCCCGACGGACAGGGGGAAACACCGGGGAGCTGTTTTTT. It encodes CASSPRRTGGNTGELFF.

The sample holds many counts of this clonotype. The genes are TRBV10-3 and TRBJ1-6; 7 bases fit TRBD1. The CDR3 sequence is 13 residues long. Germline-derived CDR1 and CDR2 are ENHRY and SYGVKD. V shed 6 bases and J 10 bases; nucleotides not matched to a gene: 6. The CDR3 spells CAIRTDRNSPLHF. The DNA for the CDR3 is TGTGCCATCAGAACGGACAGGAACTCACCCCTCCACTTT.

In this sample, this clonotype turned up a few times. The chain uses TRBV7-2 and TRBJ2-7; maybe TRBD1 (5 bases). The CDR3 is 13 amino acids. V dropped 5 bases and J dropped 7 bases, with 15 bases sitting between them. Germline V CDR1 and CDR2: SGHTA, FQGNSA. CDR3 protein: CASSQAPGIEQYF. In nucleotides, the CDR3 is TGTGCCAGCAGCCAAGCCCCAGGGATTGAGCAGTACTTC.